This T cell receptor (beta chain) was sequenced during a study of blood T cell repertoires in COVID-19. Study details: Sites across the United States, Italy and Spain contributed samples from acute and convalescent COVID-19.

CDR1 is SGHTS and CDR2 is YDEGEE in the germline V gene. The CDR3 covers 16 residues. Trimming cost V 4 bases and J 3 bases; bases outside gene matches: 7. Seattle's enrolled individuals joined amid active infection and were then monitored longitudinally. Original processing notes: The authors estimated nucleated cell counts from reference gene primer amplification. Generated by immunoSEQ multiplex PCR, the TCRdb table keeps only in-frame clones and is missing some. The V and J calls and clone size come from that table; D and trimming were worked out from the DNA. The sample contains hundreds of thousands of clones, more than 80% of which appear only once. In this sample, this clone turned up once.

This chain connects TRBV5-8 to TRBJ1-5; 10 bases match TRBD1. The sample consisted of peripheral blood. This receptor was taken from a woman in her thirties with COVID-19, enrolled during active disease. CDR3 loop: CASSSGQGVDNQPQHF. CDR3 sequence (DNA): TGTGCCAGCAGCAGCGGACAGGGGGTCGACAATCAGCCCCAGCATTTT.